The rows below give T cell receptor beta chains drawn from one sample of a study of beta chain features in type 1 diabetes. Data came from immunoSEQ multiplex PCR; TCRdb stores just in-frame clones and leaves some out. Among 150,000 to 160,000 clones listed, around 10% were seen once. The sequencing input was central memory CD4+ T cells from blood. The receptors come from a man between 18 and 29 years old in good health. The CDR3 runs from the conserved cysteine through the conserved F or W. D genes are given only for firm matches. Clone size is stated in some rows and not others, as once, few, many or a class when expanded.

clone size,V gene,J gene,D gene,CDR3 DNA,CDR3 protein
NA,TRBV10-3,TRBJ2-5,TRBD2,TGTGCCATCAGTGGAGACTCGACTAGCGGGGGGGCCTTCTCCCAAGAGACCCAGTACTTC,CAISGDSTSGGAFSQETQYF
NA,TRBV7-9,TRBJ2-3,NA,TGTGCCAGCAGCCTACATGGTGGGTCCACAGATACGCAGTATTTT,CASSLHGGSTDTQYF
NA,TRBV2,TRBJ2-7,TRBD2,TGTGCCAGCAGTGAATACGGAACTAGCGGATCCTACGAGCAGTACTTC,CASSEYGTSGSYEQYF
NA,TRBV5-6,TRBJ1-2,NA,TGTGCCAGCAGCTATGGACGGACTGACGGCTACACCTTC,CASSYGRTDGYTF
few,TRBV28,TRBJ1-1,TRBD1,TGTGCCAGCAGCAAGAGGACAGGGAGGGCTTTCTTT,CASSKRTGRAFF
few,TRBV15,TRBJ1-4,NA,TGTGCCACCAGCCGGGGGACGGGGCAATGGGTAAAACTGTTTTTT,CATSRGTGQWVKLFF
few,TRBV7-6,TRBJ2-3,TRBD1,TGTGCCAGCAGCTCCTACCTGGGACAGGGGGGCACAGATACGCAGTATTTT,CASSSYLGQGGTDTQYF
NA,TRBV18,TRBJ2-5,NA,TGTGCCAGCTCACCACCGGGGGAGACCCAGTACTTC,CASSPPGETQYF
few,TRBV6-6,TRBJ1-1,NA,TGTGCCAGCAGCCTGGACGGATTCTCTTTGGCTTTCTTT,CASSLDGFSLAFF
NA,TRBV9,TRBJ2-1,NA,TGTGCCAGCAGCGAACGGCGGGGGCGCCTCTCCTACAATGAGCAGTTCTTC,CASSERRGRLSYNEQFF
NA,TRBV30,TRBJ1-6,NA,TGTGCCTGGAATAGAGGGACCGCCTATAATTCACCCCTCCACTTT,CAWNRGTAYNSPLHF